The following is a TCR beta chain sequence with its context. Its matching antigen is unknown. Expressed TCRB transcripts were sequenced because the entire RNA isolate underwent reverse transcription. Clones were read by immunoSEQ multiplex PCR, and TCRdb kept only the in-frame ones, dropping some. The sample has roughly 280,000 clones, approximately 25% seen once. The data derive from a study of beta chain features in type 1 diabetes. The CDR3 spans 15 residues. Between the trimmed V and J ends, which lost 10 bases and 5 bases, there was a span of 23 bases. The germline CDR1 and CDR2 sequences are MNHEY and SMNVEV (reference sequence). A single heparinised blood sample, averaging around 120 mL, was obtained per donor. Study-wide findings and caveats: In all four CD4+ subsets, TCRB CDR3 length was significantly, moderately reduced in type 1 diabetes.

The receptor's source is a woman under 40 with type 1 diabetes. Sequenced sample: naive CD4+ T cells from blood. This chain uses TRBV27 with TRBJ2-5; TRBD2 is a possible D gene (6 bases). The CDR3 sequence is CATLRRESLYETQYF. The CDR3 DNA is TGTGCCACTCTGCGACGGGAGTCTTTGTATGAGACCCAGTACTTC.